Listed below are T cell receptor beta chains from one sample, sequenced in a study of response to subunit inactivated influenza vaccine. TCRdb re-derived calls from the RT-PCR reads in MiXCR, one entry per CDR3 protein. Among hundreds of thousands of distinct CDR3 sequences listed, approximately 14% were seen once. This material consisted of PBMCs from blood, taken about 11 days after vaccination. The source of these receptors is a man between 50 and 59 years old who received an inactivated influenza vaccine. The CDR3 runs from the conserved cysteine through the conserved F or W. A D gene is named only where the DNA matches it firmly. The size field is filled for only some rows; it gives once, few, many or a size class.

clone size: NA
V gene: TRBV28
D gene: TRBD1
J gene: TRBJ2-2
CDR3 DNA: TGTGCCAGCAGTGCACAGGGGGTTGTTCATAACACCGGGGAGCTGTTTTTT
CDR3 protein: CASSAQGVVHNTGELFF

clone size: NA
V gene: TRBV14
D gene: TRBD1
J gene: TRBJ1-1
CDR3 DNA: TGTGCCAGCAAGGGCAGGGGGCTGAACACTGAAGCTTTCTTT
CDR3 protein: CASKGRGLNTEAFF

clone size: NA
V gene: TRBV12-3/TRBV12-4
D gene: NA
J gene: TRBJ1-5
CDR3 DNA: TGTGCCAGCACTACGGACCCCCACTTAGGCAATCAGCCCCAGCATTTT
CDR3 protein: CASTTDPHLGNQPQHF

clone size: NA
V gene: TRBV6-2/TRBV6-3
D gene: TRBD2
J gene: TRBJ2-7
CDR3 DNA: TGTGCCAGCAAAATAGCGGGGAAATCGTCCTACGAGCAGTACTTC
CDR3 protein: CASKIAGKSSYEQYF

clone size: NA
V gene: TRBV12-3/TRBV12-4
D gene: NA
J gene: TRBJ2-5
CDR3 DNA: TGTGCCAGCAGTTTAGCGCAGGGTATGGGGGAGACCCAGTACTTC
CDR3 protein: CASSLAQGMGETQYF

clone size: NA
V gene: TRBV7-8
D gene: NA
J gene: TRBJ1-5
CDR3 DNA: TGTGCCAGCAGCGCCCCCCCCGAGGGAGTATCAATCCGTCAGCCCCAGCATTTT
CDR3 protein: CASSAPPEGVSIRQPQHF

clone size: many
V gene: TRBV7-2
D gene: NA
J gene: TRBJ1-5
CDR3 DNA: TGTGCCAGCAGCCAAGAGGGGAATCAGCCCCAGCATTTT
CDR3 protein: CASSQEGNQPQHF

clone size: few
V gene: TRBV5-1
D gene: TRBD1
J gene: TRBJ2-3
CDR3 DNA: TGCGCCAGCAGCTTGGAAGGACAGGCTAGCACAGATACGCAGTATTTT
CDR3 protein: CASSLEGQASTDTQYF

clone size: NA
V gene: TRBV7-9
D gene: TRBD1
J gene: TRBJ1-2
CDR3 DNA: TGTGCCGGCAGCTTAGGACAGGTTTATGGCTACACCTTC
CDR3 protein: CAGSLGQVYGYTF

clone size: many
V gene: TRBV7-2
D gene: TRBD1
J gene: TRBJ1-5
CDR3 DNA: TGTGCCAGCAGCTTAACAGGGGGAGAATTTCAGCCCCAGCATTTT
CDR3 protein: CASSLTGGEFQPQHF

clone size: few
V gene: TRBV15
D gene: NA
J gene: TRBJ1-5
CDR3 DNA: TGTGCCACCAGCAGGGGGGGACTTAATCAGCCCCAGCATTTT
CDR3 protein: CATSRGGLNQPQHF

clone size: few
V gene: TRBV12-3/TRBV12-4
D gene: NA
J gene: TRBJ1-2
CDR3 DNA: TGTGCCAGCAGTTGGGCCGGGGGGGACTATGGCTACACCTTC
CDR3 protein: CASSWAGGDYGYTF

clone size: many
V gene: TRBV18
D gene: NA
J gene: TRBJ2-7
CDR3 DNA: TGTGCCAGCTCACCACCGGGACTGTTTGCCTACGAGCAGTACTTC
CDR3 protein: CASSPPGLFAYEQYF

clone size: NA
V gene: TRBV20-1
D gene: NA
J gene: TRBJ1-2
CDR3 DNA: TGCAGTGCTAGTGTTCCGCAGGGAAACTATGGCTACACCTTC
CDR3 protein: CSASVPQGNYGYTF

clone size: few
V gene: TRBV7-2
D gene: TRBD1
J gene: TRBJ2-6
CDR3 DNA: TGTGCCAGCAACCGGGACAGGTACTCTGGGGCCAACGTCCTGACTTTC
CDR3 protein: CASNRDRYSGANVLTF

clone size: NA
V gene: TRBV15
D gene: NA
J gene: TRBJ2-2
CDR3 DNA: TGTGCCACCAGCGGACGGAGGGTTACGAACACCGGGGAGCTGTTTTTT
CDR3 protein: CATSGRRVTNTGELFF

clone size: NA
V gene: TRBV11-2
D gene: NA
J gene: TRBJ2-5
CDR3 DNA: TGTGCCAGCAGCTTAGATTTGGGTGACGCGGAGACCCAGTACTTC
CDR3 protein: CASSLDLGDAETQYF

clone size: few
V gene: TRBV5-1
D gene: NA
J gene: TRBJ2-5
CDR3 DNA: TGCGCCAGCAGCGAAACCGGGACGAATCCTCAAGAGACCCAGTACTTC
CDR3 protein: CASSETGTNPQETQYF

clone size: few
V gene: TRBV20-1
D gene: TRBD1
J gene: TRBJ1-4
CDR3 DNA: TGCAGTGCCTACAGGGGGCTCGGGGAAAAACTGTTTTTT
CDR3 protein: CSAYRGLGEKLFF

clone size: few
V gene: TRBV5-1
D gene: NA
J gene: TRBJ1-2
CDR3 DNA: TGCGCCAGCAGCGGGGTTCGGTCGGACTATGGCTACACCTTC
CDR3 protein: CASSGVRSDYGYTF

clone size: few
V gene: TRBV14
D gene: NA
J gene: TRBJ1-3
CDR3 DNA: TGTGCCAGCAGCCATGCTGGCCGAAACACCATATATTTT
CDR3 protein: CASSHAGRNTIYF

clone size: NA
V gene: TRBV6-2/TRBV6-3
D gene: TRBD2
J gene: TRBJ2-3
CDR3 DNA: TGTGCCAGCATCCGAGGGACTAGCGGGACTAGCACAGATACGCAGTATTTT
CDR3 protein: CASIRGTSGTSTDTQYF

clone size: few
V gene: TRBV29-1
D gene: TRBD1
J gene: TRBJ1-2
CDR3 DNA: TGCAGCGTTGAGGGGGACAGGGAGAACTATGGCTACACCTTC
CDR3 protein: CSVEGDRENYGYTF

clone size: many
V gene: TRBV4-2
D gene: NA
J gene: TRBJ1-3
CDR3 DNA: TGTGCCAGCAGCCAAGAATCGAGTGGGGGCTCTGGAAACACCATATATTTT
CDR3 protein: CASSQESSGGSGNTIYF

clone size: NA
V gene: TRBV7-9
D gene: NA
J gene: TRBJ1-2
CDR3 DNA: TGTGCCAGCAGCCCAACCGGGGGGACTGCCTATGGCTACACCTTC
CDR3 protein: CASSPTGGTAYGYTF

clone size: NA
V gene: TRBV24-1
D gene: NA
J gene: TRBJ1-2
CDR3 DNA: TGTGCCACCAGTGACGCCGGGGGGGGTTTCGACTATGGCTACACCTTC
CDR3 protein: CATSDAGGGFDYGYTF

clone size: NA
V gene: TRBV5-1
D gene: TRBD2
J gene: TRBJ2-5
CDR3 DNA: TGCGCCAGCAGCGGTAGCGGGGTCCAAGAGACCCAGTACTTC
CDR3 protein: CASSGSGVQETQYF

clone size: NA
V gene: TRBV7-9
D gene: TRBD1
J gene: TRBJ2-3
CDR3 DNA: TGTGCCAGCAGCTTACTGGGACAGGGGGCCACAGATACGCAGTATTTT
CDR3 protein: CASSLLGQGATDTQYF

clone size: few
V gene: TRBV7-6
D gene: TRBD1
J gene: TRBJ2-7
CDR3 DNA: TGTGCCAGCAGCCCATCGACAGGGGCTGTCGGCGAGCAGTACTTC
CDR3 protein: CASSPSTGAVGEQYF

clone size: NA
V gene: TRBV6-2/TRBV6-3
D gene: TRBD2
J gene: TRBJ2-7
CDR3 DNA: TGTGCCAGCAGTTACCGGGGGGATACCTACGAGCAGTACTTC
CDR3 protein: CASSYRGDTYEQYF

clone size: NA
V gene: TRBV27
D gene: NA
J gene: TRBJ2-3
CDR3 DNA: TGTGCCAGCAGTTTTAGTGACTCCCCAGATACGCAGTATTTT
CDR3 protein: CASSFSDSPDTQYF